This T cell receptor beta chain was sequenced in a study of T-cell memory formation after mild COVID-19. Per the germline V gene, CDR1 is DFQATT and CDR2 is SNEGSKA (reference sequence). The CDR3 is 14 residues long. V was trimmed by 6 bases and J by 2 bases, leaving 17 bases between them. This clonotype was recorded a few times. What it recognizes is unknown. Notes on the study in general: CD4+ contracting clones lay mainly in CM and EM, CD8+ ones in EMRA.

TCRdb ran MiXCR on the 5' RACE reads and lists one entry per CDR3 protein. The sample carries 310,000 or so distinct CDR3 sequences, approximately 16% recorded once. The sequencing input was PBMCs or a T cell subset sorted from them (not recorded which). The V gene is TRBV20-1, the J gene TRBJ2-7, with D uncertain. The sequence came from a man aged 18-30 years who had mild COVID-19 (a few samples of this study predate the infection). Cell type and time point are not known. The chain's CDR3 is CSASIEFPPYEQYF. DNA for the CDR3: TGCAGTGCGAGTATCGAATTTCCCCCCTACGAGCAGTACTTC.